The 20 T cell receptor beta chains below all came from one sample that was sequenced in a study of T cell clonotyping in hematopoietic cell transplantation. This table comes from immunoSEQ multiplex PCR, and its TCRdb copy is limited to in-frame clones, with some not included. The profile shows tens of thousands of clones, around 85% of them singletons. The time point here: recipient sample about 28 days before transplant, after cytoreduction. The material sequenced was peripheral blood mononuclear cells, taken before stem cell transplant. The receptors stem from a man in his fifties or sixties with acute myeloid leukemia. Some clones in this sample may be carry-over from other donors' samples.

This sequence joins TRBV6-5 and TRBJ1-2, with D hard to call. The ends were cut back, 2 bases at V and 1 base at J, with 8 bases in the middle. Per the germline V gene, CDR1 is MNHEY and CDR2 is SVGAGI. CDR3 length: 14 amino acids. The CDR3 protein is CASSYRHRNYGYTF. In DNA form, the CDR3 reads TGTGCCAGCAGTTACCGACACCGTAACTATGGCTACACCTTC.

The V gene is TRBV9, the J gene TRBJ1-2; 7 bases are shared with TRBD1. CDR1 is SGDLS and CDR2 is YYNGEE in the germline V gene. V gave up 4 bases and J gave up 1 base; unmatched junction bases: 4. The CDR3 consists of 14 residues. The CDR3 DNA reads TGTGCCAGCAGCAAGGGACAGAGTAACTATGGCTACACCTTC. Translated: CASSKGQSNYGYTF.

V and J are TRBV27 and TRBJ2-3; a possible D gene is TRBD2 (6 bases). The CDR3 totals 14 residues. Per germline, CDR1 MNHEY and CDR2 SMNVEV (reference sequence). V was pared by 6 bases and J by 2 bases, with 12 bases between. This chain's CDR3 is CASRVREYTDTQYF. The CDR3 coding sequence is TGTGCCAGCAGGGTCCGGGAGTACACAGATACGCAGTATTTT.

The chain recombines TRBV19 with TRBJ2-2, with D possibly TRBD1 on 6 matching bases. The CDR3 has 16 amino acids. V was trimmed by 7 bases and J by 3 bases, leaving 18 bases between them. Germline CDR1 is LNHDA and CDR2 is SQIVND (reference sequence). DNA for the CDR3: TGTGCCAGTAATCCCGTAGGGGGAAGGGACACCGGGGAGCTGTTTTTT. Amino acid sequence: CASNPVGGRDTGELFF.

The CDR3: CASSYSWQGHQPQHF. In DNA form, the CDR3 reads TGTGCCAGCAGTTACTCATGGCAGGGCCATCAGCCCCAGCATTTT. The rearrangement uses TRBV6-5 and TRBJ1-5; D might be TRBD1 (5 bases). Between the trimmed V and J ends, which lost 0 bases and 5 bases, there was a span of 11 bases. The germline CDR1 and CDR2 sequences are MNHEY and SVGAGI. The CDR3 has 15 amino acids.

The chain combines TRBV7-2 with TRBJ1-5; D gene unclear. Germline V gene data show CDR1 as SGHTA and CDR2 as FQGNSA. The CDR3 is 16 amino acids. Trimming left V 6 bases short and J 0 bases short, with 15 bases between. The CDR3 loop is CASRSQSGSSNQPQHF. The CDR3 coding sequence is TGTGCCAGCAGGTCTCAAAGCGGAAGTAGCAATCAGCCCCAGCATTTT.

This chain connects TRBV19 to TRBJ2-7, with TRBD2 as a possible D gene (6 bases). This CDR3 has 13 residues. The V end lost 7 bases, the J end lost 5 bases, and 15 bases lay between the germline ends. CDR1 is LNHDA, CDR2 SQIVND, per germline (reference sequence). CDR3 nucleotide sequence: TGTGCCAGTAATCCCGGGAGTGGAAACGAGCAGTACTTC. It codes for CASNPGSGNEQYF.

The chain employs TRBV19 and TRBJ2-2; tentative D call: TRBD1 (6 bases). The germline V and J ends were trimmed by 3 bases and 1 base, with 9 bases remaining between them. CDR1 and CDR2 from the germline V gene are LNHDA and SQIVND (reference sequence). This CDR3 is built from 15 residues. The CDR3 bases are TGTGCCAGTAGTATCGCGACAGGGAACACCGGGGAGCTGTTTTTT. It codes for CASSIATGNTGELFF.

V gene TRBV5-6 combines with J gene TRBJ2-7; D not certain. There are 16 residues in the CDR3. Germline values: CDR1 SGHDT, CDR2 YYEEEE. With 4 bases removed from V and 4 bases from J, the gap between germline ends came to 21 bases. The CDR3 DNA sequence: TGTGCCAGCAGCCCAAGAGGCGCCGCCGCACTTTACGAGCAGTACTTC. Translating gives CASSPRGAAALYEQYF.

The chain has TRBV19 and TRBJ1-5, with a tentative D call TRBD1 (6 bases). Per the germline V gene, CDR1 is LNHDA and CDR2 is SQIVND (reference sequence). Trimming removed 3 bases from V and 0 bases from J, with 9 bases in between. This CDR3 comprises 15 residues. The DNA of the CDR3 is TGTGCCAGTAGTATCAGGGGCGCTAGCAATCAGCCCCAGCATTTT. Translated: CASSIRGASNQPQHF.

The chain employs TRBV5-1 and TRBJ1-1, with TRBD1 as a possible D gene (5 bases). Germline values: CDR1 SGHRS, CDR2 YFSETQ. The CDR3 is 15 amino acids. Trimming shortened V by 3 bases and J by 3 bases, and 15 bases separated the two germline ends. As DNA, the CDR3 is TGCGCCAGCAGCTGGCTGGGGGGGGTGGACACTGAAGCTTTCTTT. Protein sequence: CASSWLGGVDTEAFF. The whole variable domain, filled in from reference TRBV5-1 and TRBJ1-1, reads KAGVTQTPRYLIKTRGQQVTLSCSPISGHRSVSWYQQTPGQGLQFLFEYFSETQRNKGNFPGRFSGRQFSNSRSEMNVSTLELGDSALYLCASSWLGGVDTEAFFGQGTRLTVV.

This clone was seen once. The chain couples TRBV30 to TRBJ2-7, with unresolved D. CDR3 size: 12 residues. The germline CDR1 and CDR2 sequences are GTSNPN and SVGIG (reference sequence). The ends were cut back, 2 bases at V and 7 bases at J, with 12 bases in the middle. CDR3 DNA: TGTGCCTGGAGTACCCCCTTGGGGGAGCAGTACTTC. Translated: CAWSTPLGEQYF. Based on the CDR3 plus reference TRBV30 and TRBJ2-7, the full variable domain is SQTIHQWPATLVQPVGSPLSLECTVEGTSNPNLYWYRQAAGRGLQLLFYSVGIGQISSEVPQNLSASRPQDRQFILSSKKLLLSDSGFYLCAWSTPLGEQYFGPGTRLTVT.

The chain uses TRBV7-2 and TRBJ2-1; 7 bases match TRBD1. This CDR3 is built from 14 residues. Germline V lookup: CDR1 SGHTA, CDR2 FQGNSA. V gave up 1 base and J gave up 6 bases; unmatched junction bases: 3. The CDR3 nucleotides are TGTGCCAGCAGCTTAGGGGGGACAGTCAATGAGCAGTTCTTC. This codes for CASSLGGTVNEQFF.

The gene calls are TRBV28 and TRBJ2-1; D is uncertain. Per the germline V gene, CDR1 is MDHEN and CDR2 is SYDVKM. The germline V and J ends were trimmed by 1 base and 3 bases, with 13 bases remaining between them. The CDR3 runs 16 residues. The chain's CDR3 is CASSLSGRLVYNEQFF. For the CDR3, the DNA is TGTGCCAGCAGTTTATCCGGACGTCTTGTCTACAATGAGCAGTTCTTC.

The chain couples TRBV5-1 to TRBJ1-2; D remains ambiguous. The CDR3 contains 13 residues. CDR1 is SGHRS, CDR2 YFSETQ, per germline. V lost 4 bases and J 1 base, leaving 8 bases between the germline ends. For the CDR3, the DNA is TGCGCCAGCAGCCCGACTCTTAACTATGGCTACACCTTC. It codes for CASSPTLNYGYTF.

The chain carries TRBV7-6 and TRBJ1-4, with no clear D. This CDR3 spans 16 amino acids. Trimming shortened V by 4 bases and J by 1 base, and 13 bases separated the two germline ends. Germline V lookup: CDR1 SGHVS, CDR2 FNYEAQ. For the CDR3, the DNA is TGTGCCAGCAGCTATACGCCAAGACGAACTAATGAAAAACTGTTTTTT. It specifies CASSYTPRRTNEKLFF.

This clone appeared a single time. The rearrangement links TRBV28 to TRBJ1-2, with TRBD1 matching 9 bases. Germline loops: CDR1 MDHEN, CDR2 SYDVKM. CDR3 length: 15 residues. With V trimmed by 5 bases and J by 4 bases, 8 bases remained unmatched. CDR3 sequence (DNA): TGTGCCAGCAGTCTTACGGGACAGGGTACCTATGGCTACACCTTC. Amino acid sequence: CASSLTGQGTYGYTF.

The chain joins TRBV7-2 to TRBJ1-6; the D is unclear. The germline V gene encodes CDR1 SGHTA and CDR2 FQGNSA. CDR3 size: 14 residues. V lost 5 bases, J lost 10 bases, and 15 bases lay in between. In DNA, the CDR3 is TGTGCCAGCAGCAAGGAGGGAACCTTATCACCCCTCCACTTT. The encoded protein is CASSKEGTLSPLHF.

This chain connects TRBV30 to TRBJ2-3; D remains ambiguous. Looked up from germline, CDR1 is GTSNPN and CDR2 is SVGIG (reference sequence). The CDR3 runs 15 residues. V was pared by 1 base and J by 3 bases, with 14 bases between. The chain's CDR3 is CAWSENRWDTDTQYF. Here the CDR3 DNA reads TGTGCCTGGAGTGAGAATAGATGGGATACAGATACGCAGTATTTT.

The chain uses TRBV7-2 and TRBJ1-2; TRBD1 is a possible D gene (5 bases). The CDR3 spans 15 residues. The V gene lost 4 bases and the J gene lost 0 bases, with 12 bases spanning the gap. Per germline, CDR1 SGHTA and CDR2 FQGNSA. CDR3 protein: CASSSYQTANYGYTF. CDR3 DNA sequence: TGTGCCAGCAGCTCATACCAGACAGCTAACTATGGCTACACCTTC.